This TCR beta chain comes out of a study of T cells in Graves' hyperthyroidism and ophthalmopathy. For the study at large: Before treatment of any kind, peripheral blood was taken at initial diagnosis.

Study observations and caveats: Most thyroid clonotypes with frequency above 0.001 were detected in blood.

The V end was cut by 3 bases, the J end by 4 bases, with 11 bases between. Germline V CDR1 and CDR2: KGHDR, SFDVKD. This CDR3 comprises 14 residues. As regards this clonotype: The target antigen is unknown.

TCR beta CDR3 region amplification was performed from RNA transcripts. The TCR CDR3 was amplified in a first-round RT-PCR using the HTBI primer set. TCRdb fed the multiplex PCR reads into MiXCR, producing one record per CDR3 protein. The table shows hundreds of thousands of distinct CDR3 sequences, with about 15% occurring only once. Lactation, pregnancy, other autoimmune disease or uncontrolled infection excluded patients. A roughly 10 ml volume of fresh peripheral blood provided the PBMCs. Material for sequencing was blood. The sequence derives from a woman in her forties or fifties with Graves' ophthalmopathy. The chain joins TRBV24-1 to TRBJ1-2, with D perhaps matching TRBD1 (6 bases). CDR3 nucleotides: TGTGCCACCAGTGATCAGGACAGAATCTATGGCTACACCTTC. Translated, it gives CATSDQDRIYGYTF.